The 19 T cell receptor beta chains listed next were all sequenced from one sample in a study of shared clonotypes between healthy human individuals. CD45RO-negative, CCR7-selected cells formed the naive CD8 fraction, which excluded terminally differentiated effector memory CD45RA+ cells. Libraries were prepared by immunoSEQ multiplex PCR; TCRdb keeps only in-frame clonotypes and omits some of them. The profile covers about 2.1 million clones, with 93% appearing a single time and over 1.5% taken by the ten largest. The sequenced sample consisted of naive CD8+ T cells from PBMCs. Source of these receptors: a young man in good health. Some clones in this sample may be carry-over from other donors' samples.

The V and J genes are TRBV27 and TRBJ1-5; D gene ambiguous. The CDR3 is 14 residues long. V lost 6 bases, J lost 0 bases, and 9 bases lay in between. Germline values: CDR1 MNHEY, CDR2 SMNVEV (reference sequence). The CDR3 DNA is TGTGCCAGCAGCCATATCGATAGCAATCAGCCCCAGCATTTT. It specifies CASSHIDSNQPQHF.

V and J are TRBV4-3 and TRBJ2-7; D is possibly TRBD2 (6 bases). CDR3 length: 14 residues. From germline, CDR1 is LGHNA and CDR2 YSLEER. V lost 3 bases and J 2 bases, leaving 11 bases between the germline ends. The CDR3 protein is CASSQGTQAYEQYF. Here the CDR3 DNA reads TGCGCCAGCAGCCAGGGGACTCAAGCCTACGAGCAGTACTTC.

This rearrangement joins TRBV19 to TRBJ2-7, with 10 bases lining up with TRBD2. In germline, CDR1 is LNHDA, CDR2 SQIVND (reference sequence). After removal of 3 bases from V and 3 bases from J, the junction contained 5 bases not matched to a gene. The CDR3 is 15 amino acids. In nucleotides, the CDR3 is TGTGCCAGTAGTATCATCAGGACTAGCGGCTACGAGCAGTACTTC. This translates into CASSIIRTSGYEQYF. Full variable domain (remainder filled in from reference TRBV19 and TRBJ2-7): DGGITQSPKYLFRKEGQNVTLSCEQNLNHDAMYWYRQDPGQGLRLIYYSQIVNDFQKGDIAEGYSVSREKKESFPLTVTSAQKNPTAFYLCASSIIRTSGYEQYFGPGTRLTVT.

The V gene is TRBV7-9, the J gene TRBJ2-3; TRBD2 matches at 7 bases. Per germline, CDR1 SEHNR and CDR2 FQNEAQ (reference sequence). V trimming: 8 bases; J trimming: 6 bases; junction bases outside the gene matches: 14. This CDR3 contains 15 residues. Here the CDR3 DNA reads TGTGCCAGCGCTGGGGCGGGAGAGTCTCCCGATACGCAGTATTTT. Translating gives CASAGAGESPDTQYF.

V and J are TRBV27 and TRBJ2-7, with a possible D match to TRBD1 (6 bases). From germline, CDR1 is MNHEY and CDR2 SMNVEV (reference sequence). The CDR3 has 16 residues. The V and J ends lost 3 bases and 3 bases respectively, with 18 bases between them. The CDR3 bases are TGTGCCAGCAGTTTGTCAGCCGGGCAGGGGCTCTACGAGCAGTACTTC. This sequence encodes CASSLSAGQGLYEQYF.

V is TRBV5-1 and J is TRBJ1-3; D not resolved. CDR3 length: 16 residues. V shed 4 bases and J shed 0 bases, with 14 bases lying between them. The germline V gene encodes CDR1 SGHRS and CDR2 YFSETQ. The CDR3 sequence: CASSDGLYSSGNTIYF. The CDR3 coding sequence is TGCGCCAGCAGCGATGGACTCTACTCCTCTGGAAACACCATATATTTT.

Concerning this clone: Distinct nucleotide sequences in the sample also encode this CDR3. The rearrangement joins TRBV27 to TRBJ1-5; D is unclear. This CDR3 is 15 amino acids long. Germline V gives CDR1 MNHEY, CDR2 SMNVEV (reference sequence). Between the trimmed V and J ends, which lost 3 bases and 0 bases, there was a span of 9 bases. This CDR3 is CASSLSPYSNQPQHF. The DNA of the CDR3 is TGTGCCAGCAGTTTGAGTCCCTATAGCAATCAGCCCCAGCATTTT.

CDR3 nucleotides: TGTGCCAGCAGCTTCCAGGGAAATTTGAACACCGGGGAGCTGTTTTTT. It specifies CASSFQGNLNTGELFF. The V gene is TRBV7-9, the J gene TRBJ2-2; D may be TRBD1 (5 bases). This CDR3 is built from 16 residues. The V end lost 3 bases, the J end lost 1 base, and 12 bases lay between the germline ends. CDR1 is SEHNR, CDR2 FQNEAQ, per germline (reference sequence).

In the case of this clone: This may be a read error: a much more frequent sequence differs by one nucleotide. This rearrangement joins TRBV7-9 to TRBJ2-2; D is uncertain. Per the germline V gene, CDR1 is SEHNR and CDR2 is FQNEAQ (reference sequence). V lost 2 bases and J lost 7, with 2 bases in between. This CDR3 has 11 residues. The CDR3 protein is CASSLYGELFF. CDR3 bases: TGTGCCAGCAGCTTATACGGGGAGCTGTTTTTT.

V is TRBV7-3 and J is TRBJ2-1; 13 nucleotides agree with TRBD2. CDR3 length equals 19 residues. The ends lost 5 bases at V and 3 bases at J; junction bases unmatched: 13. CDR1 and CDR2 (germline): SGHTA, FQGTGA. CDR3 nucleotide sequence: TGTGCCAGCAGCCCCTTTACCCGGACTAGCGGGAGTCTCTACAATGAGCAGTTCTTC. As protein: CASSPFTRTSGSLYNEQFF.

The chain has TRBV5-8 and TRBJ1-1; 12 bases align to TRBD1. The CDR3 runs 13 residues. Germline-derived CDR1 and CDR2 are SGHTS and YDEGEE. J was trimmed by 7 bases and V by 3 bases; bases with no gene match: 1. CDR3 nucleotide sequence: TGTGCCAGCAGCTGGGACAGGGGGCTTGAAGCTTTCTTT. Translation gives CASSWDRGLEAFF.

The CDR3 here is CASSHVGEPLAEQYF. CDR3 DNA sequence: TGCGCCAGCAGCCACGTCGGCGAGCCCCTGGCAGAGCAGTACTTC. V usage is TRBV4-1 and J usage is TRBJ2-7; D is unresolved. Looked up from germline, CDR1 is MGHRA and CDR2 is YSYEKL. V was trimmed by 3 bases and J by 7 bases, leaving 19 bases between them. The CDR3 contains 15 residues.

V gene TRBV2 combines with J gene TRBJ2-7; unclear D gene. The CDR3 spans 13 residues. CDR1 is SNHLY and CDR2 is FYNNEI in the germline V gene. Trimming cost V 6 bases and J 1 base, with 10 bases left between them. The CDR3 loop reads CASRLLRSYEQYF. CDR3 nucleotides: TGTGCCAGCAGGTTACTACGTTCCTACGAGCAGTACTTC.

V gene TRBV30 combines with J gene TRBJ2-1; no definite D call. This CDR3 is built from 14 residues. The ends were cut back, 0 bases at V and 8 bases at J, with 14 bases in the middle. The germline gives CDR1 GTSNPN, CDR2 SVGIG (reference sequence). The DNA of the CDR3 is TGTGCCTGGAGTGTAGGGTCCAGCGCCGATGAGCAGTTCTTC. This sequence encodes CAWSVGSSADEQFF.

The chain links TRBV6-5 to TRBJ2-1; 10 bases fit TRBD2. This CDR3 comprises 16 residues. Germline V lookup: CDR1 MNHEY, CDR2 SVGAGI. The trim removed 0 bases at V and 5 bases at J, leaving 4 bases unmatched. The chain's CDR3 is CASSYSAGGPDNEQFF. CDR3 sequence (DNA): TGTGCCAGCAGTTACTCAGCGGGAGGGCCGGACAATGAGCAGTTCTTC.

The chain is built from TRBV7-9 and TRBJ1-6; 8 bases map to TRBD1. Unmatched junction bases numbered 15, after V lost 8 bases and J lost 15 bases. This CDR3 region has 14 residues. CDR1 and CDR2 (germline): SEHNR, FQNEAQ (reference sequence). In DNA form, the CDR3 reads TGTGCCAGCTTATCAGGGGGCGAAACGAGACGCCTCCACTTT. It specifies CASLSGGETRRLHF. The whole variable domain, filled in from reference TRBV7-9 and TRBJ1-6, reads DTGVSQNPRHKITKRGQNVTFRCDPISEHNRLYWYRQTLGQGPEFLTYFQNEAQLEKSRLLSDRFSAERPKGSFSTLEIQRTEQGDSAMYLCASLSGGETRRLHFGNGTRLTVT.

This clone appeared a single time. The identical CDR3 is also encoded by other nucleotide sequences in the sample. This chain links TRBV7-8 with TRBJ2-1, with TRBD2 as a possible D gene (5 bases). CDR1 is SGHVS, CDR2 FQNEAQ, per germline. Trimming left V 5 bases short and J 6 bases short, with 17 bases between. The CDR3 spans 15 residues. The chain's CDR3 is CASSVSGRALNEQFF. DNA for the CDR3: TGTGCCAGCAGCGTCAGCGGTAGGGCGCTCAATGAGCAGTTCTTC. Filled out from reference TRBV7-8 and TRBJ2-1, the complete variable domain reads GAGVSQSPRYKVAKRGQDVALRCDPISGHVSLFWYQQALGQGPEFLTYFQNEAQLDKSGLPSDRFFAERPEGSVSTLKIQRTQQEDSAVYLCASSVSGRALNEQFFGPGTRLTVL.

About this clone itself: A much larger clone is a single base away; this may be a read error. This sample includes further DNA sequences coding for the same CDR3. The gene calls are TRBV7-3 and TRBJ2-1; D remains ambiguous. The CDR3 consists of 12 residues. Germline V CDR1 and CDR2: SGHTA, FQGTGA. V lost 2 bases to trimming and J lost 5 bases, with 4 bases between them. CDR3 protein: CASSLGDNEQFF. As DNA, the CDR3 is TGTGCCAGCAGCTTAGGGGACAATGAGCAGTTCTTC.

This clone has only one observation. The chain recombines TRBV7-6 with TRBJ2-2; 11 bases are a match to TRBD1. Germline-derived CDR1 and CDR2 are SGHVS and FNYEAQ. The CDR3 has 18 residues. The V segment lost 5 bases and the J segment 2 bases; nucleotides outside the gene matches: 10. The CDR3 DNA follows: TGTGCCAGCAGCAACCCGGGACAGGGGGAAGGAAACACCGGGGAGCTGTTTTTT. Protein product: CASSNPGQGEGNTGELFF.